The next 2 T cell receptor beta chains were all read from a single sample in a study of cytomegalovirus exposure and HLA in healthy donors. Primers: 60 Vbeta forward and 13 Jbeta reverse. TCRdb keeps only in-frame clones here, not all; method: immunoSEQ multiplex PCR. The data show about 160,000 clones, with around 80% seen just once and approximately 1.5% held by the top ten. Sequenced input: PBMCs. Receptors were obtained from a woman between 18 and 30 years old in good health and CMV-seronegative.

The chain is built from TRBV27 and TRBJ2-7, with 9 positions matching TRBD1. Germline V gene sequence: CDR1 MNHEY, CDR2 SMNVEV (reference sequence). The J segment lost 5 bases and the V segment lost 6 bases, leaving 11 bases of the junction unmatched. The CDR3 spans 15 residues. The CDR3 DNA reads TGTGCCAGCAGCACCACCGGGACAGGGAGCCACGAGCAGTACTTC. Translation gives CASSTTGTGSHEQYF.

This sequence joins TRBV6-1 and TRBJ2-1, with 8 bases fitting TRBD1. The germline gives CDR1 MNHNS, CDR2 SASEGT. The CDR3 consists of 15 residues. J lost 6 bases, V lost 8 bases, and 12 bases had no gene match. CDR3 bases: TGTGCCAGCCTCGGGACAGGCCTAATAATCAATGAGCAGTTCTTC. Its translation: CASLGTGLIINEQFF.